This T cell receptor beta chain is from a study of T cells after posttransplantation cyclophosphamide (dated by TCRdb to the mid-2010s). Regarding the research as a whole: The study tracked T cell repertoire reconstitution by TRB sequencing after myeloablative bone marrow transplantation using posttransplantation cyclophosphamide as GVHD prophylaxis. Samples from 30 to 35 PTCy-treated patients, along with samples from roughly 15 of their related bone marrow donors, underwent antigen receptor sequencing. TRB sequencing was performed on blood from all 35 or so PTCy patients with 1-year posttransplant specimens. TRB sequencing was also done on up to about 3 additional blood samples from 2 to 5.2 years after transplant in 3 patients, and on pretransplant blood from a handful of patients. Because TRA and TRB clonality were tightly correlated in 9 or 10 samples, subsequent TCR analyses were focused on TRB only. Public TRB sequences were queried against a database of over 3,500 sequences associated with responses to pathogens, tumor antigens, self-antigens and alloantigens. Summary of the overall study and its limitations: The TRB repertoires of T cells infiltrating skin or the GI tract showed only limited overlap with the TRB repertoires found in blood. At 1-2 months, donor-recipient similarity was low but rose over the first year, and the later blood repertoires were often dominated by donor CD8+ memory clones. Across fewer than 50 patients, TRB clonality was highly associated with recipient CMV seropositivity and CMV reactivation, and diversity in PTCy patients was similar to diversity in CNI/methotrexate controls.

Peripheral blood samples were provided by related bone marrow donors on the day of marrow donation. Mononuclear cells from peripheral blood and bone marrow were separated by Ficoll-Hypaque density centrifugation and then cryopreserved. TRB sequencing was run on genomic DNA with either the immunoSEQ assay at survey resolution or the hsTCRB kit. Concerning the study's data processing: Initial read processing used immunoSEQ software, and repertoire analyses used the LymphoSeq R package. For each TRB dataset, clonality was calculated as 1 minus normalized Shannon entropy, and the Gini coefficient was computed as well. Phenotypes of unsorted samples were inferred by mapping TRB sequences from sorted subsets of the recipient or donor onto unsorted samples of the same recipient. Entries here come from immuneACCESS through TCRdb and include only in-frame sequences with V and J called. Some clones fail to appear in such tables; in the studies checked, an unresolved V gene covers under half of the shortfall, and the cause of the remainder is unknown. Clone size and V and J calls were adopted from that table, with D and trimming inferred from the DNA. The sample table records about 50,000 clones; approximately 94% of these occur just once. Around 2.8% of the sample comes from the top ten.

V drops 5 bases and J drops 1 base, leaving 12 bases in between. Including the terminal cysteine and phenylalanine, the CDR3 comprises 15 residues. The retained sequence is limited to the CDR3, 45 bases, with the frame set at the first base. Via the germline V gene (reference sequence), CDR1 is SGHNT and CDR2 YYREEE. As regards this clone: Its antigen is still unknown. The record has no base qualities; no much larger clone is one base away.

Sequencing was carried out using PBMCs. The sequence came from a woman under 40 in good health and a related stem cell transplant donor. The chain employs TRBV5-4 and TRBJ2-2; 5 matching bases give a weak D call of TRBD1. The DNA sequence is given as TGTGCCAGCAGGGGGCCCGGGTGGAACACCGGGGAGCTGTTTTTT. This translates into CASRGPGWNTGELFF.